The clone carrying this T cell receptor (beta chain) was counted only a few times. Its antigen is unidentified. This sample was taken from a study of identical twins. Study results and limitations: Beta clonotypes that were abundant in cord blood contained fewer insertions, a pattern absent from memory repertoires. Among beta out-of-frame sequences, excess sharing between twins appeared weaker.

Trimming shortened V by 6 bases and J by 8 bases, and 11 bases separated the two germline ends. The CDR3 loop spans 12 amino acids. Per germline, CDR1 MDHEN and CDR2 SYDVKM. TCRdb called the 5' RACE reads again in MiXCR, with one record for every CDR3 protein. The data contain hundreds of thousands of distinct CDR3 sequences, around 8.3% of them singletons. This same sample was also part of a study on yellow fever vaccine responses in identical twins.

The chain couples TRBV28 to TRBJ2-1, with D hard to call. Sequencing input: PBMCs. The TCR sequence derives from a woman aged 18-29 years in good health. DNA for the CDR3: TGTGCCAGCAGCCCTAAGGTAGATGAGCAGTTCTTC. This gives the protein CASSPKVDEQFF.